The T cell receptor beta chain described here comes from a study of blood T cell repertoires in COVID-19. Study information: PBMCs, B-cell-depleted T cells, or T cells provided the cDNA or gDNA that made up the material.

As originally analysed: It was from reference gene primer amplification that nucleated cell counts were estimated. Here immunoSEQ multiplex PCR was the method, and the copy in TCRdb shows in-frame clones only, minus some. V and J calls and clone size come straight from that table; D and trimming were deduced from the DNA. The sample has 300,000 to 450,000 clones, 87% seen once. With 4 bases removed from V and 6 bases from J, the gap between germline ends came to 15 bases. The CDR3 loop spans 15 amino acids. Germline V gene lookup returns CDR1 KGHDR and CDR2 SFDVKD. This chain connects TRBV24-1 to TRBJ1-5; the D gene is possibly TRBD1 (6 bases). The sequenced sample consisted of peripheral blood. The receptor was isolated from a woman aged 25 to 45 with COVID-19, enrolled during active disease. CDR3 sequence: CATSDDHGGFQPQHF. CDR3 DNA: TGTGCCACCAGTGACGATCATGGGGGCTTTCAGCCCCAGCATTTT.